This T cell receptor (beta chain) derives from a study of CD8+ T cells in alopecia areata. Study background: Scoring treated patients' severity relied on the percentage of scalp area affected.

Trimming took 4 bases from V and 5 from J, leaving 20 bases between them. The CDR3 sequence is 16 residues long. CDR1 and CDR2 (germline): MGHRA, YSYEKL. After isolation, RNA underwent reverse transcription to generate cDNA as the sequencing template. The table came from immunoSEQ multiplex PCR; TCRdb's copy has only in-frame clones and leaves some out. Found here are 250,000 to 300,000 clones, about 62% of them singletons; the top ten hold 1.8%. Noted treatment: oral pan-JAK inhibitor, 5-10 mg twice daily. This rearrangement joins TRBV4-1 to TRBJ1-2; TRBD1 is a possible D gene (5 bases). This TCR was recovered from a human donor with alopecia areata. Sequences were derived from CD4+ T cells sorted from blood, sampled at week 24, from a patient treated with tofacitinib. As DNA, the CDR3 is TGCGCCAGCAGCCGAAGTACCAGGGTCAATCATTATGGCTACACCTTC. Its protein product is CASSRSTRVNHYGYTF.